The source of this T cell receptor delta chain is a study of γδ T cells in repeated Plasmodium falciparum infection. In the case of this clone: This DNA's translation differs at residue 20 from TCRdb's protein, which comes from a much larger clone; a read error is likely, and the protein shown is translated from the DNA.

CDR3 length equals 21 residues. The germline V gene encodes CDR1 TSWWSYY and CDR2 QGS. Gammadelta T cells were flow-sorted from PBMC into Vgamma9/Vdelta2+ and Vdelta2-negative populations for bulk analysis. TCRdb re-called clones from the multiplex PCR reads using CATT. The sample lists some 50,000 delta-chain clones; 1.5% to 2% were seen once. Called V gene: TRDV1; the J gene was not called; TRDD3, the D gene given by the table, was not confirmed from the DNA. The origin of this receptor is a pool of human donors (malaria-infected and uninfected, not separated). Sequenced: gamma-delta T cells from blood. The CDR3 loop is CALGVSPTLSYWGFYTDKLTF. CDR3 in DNA: TGTGCTCTTGGGGTTTCGCCTACTCTATCTTACTGGGGATTTTACACCGATAAACTCACCTTT.